This entry lists 24 T cell receptor beta chains sequenced from one sample in a study of T cell responses to AZD1222 COVID-19 vaccine (dated by TCRdb to about 2021). The time point label of this sample denotes: about 28 days (+/-7) after the second vaccine dose. Per the publication, the treatment or condition label means: meningococcal conjugate vaccine given as trial control. The library was made by the immunoSEQ multiplex PCR assay. Sourced from immuneACCESS, this table was stored by TCRdb with only in-frame sequences that have V and J called. A share of the clones is absent; for the studies checked, an unresolved V gene accounts for under half, and the remainder has no known explanation. This sample is represented by 180,000 or so clones; 90% of them were singletons. The top ten constitute roughly 4% of the sample. The sample here was peripheral blood, taken 28 days after the second dose of the MenACWY control vaccine. The receptors shown here come from an adult who received the MenACWY meningococcal vaccine as a control.

The chain uses TRBV5-4 and TRBJ2-3; D gene uncertain. Germline lookup yields CDR1 SGHNT and CDR2 YYREEE (reference sequence). V gave up 0 bases and J gave up 4 bases, with 9 bases separating them. This CDR3 comprises 14 residues. The CDR3 DNA follows: TGTGCCAGCAGCTTGGCAGTAGGGTCAGATACGCAGTATTTT. It specifies CASSLAVGSDTQYF.

This chain uses TRBV18 with TRBJ1-2; 8 bases agree with TRBD1. This CDR3 has 13 residues. The ends lost 3 bases at V and 13 bases at J; junction bases unmatched: 10. CDR1 and CDR2 (germline): KGHSH, LQKENI. The CDR3 DNA reads TGTGCCAGCTCACCCTCTACGGACAGGGACGTCACCTTC. This gives the protein CASSPSTDRDVTF. Looking up the rest from reference TRBV18 and TRBJ1-2 gives the full variable domain: NAGVMQNPRHLVRRRGQEARLRCSPMKGHSHVYWYRQLPEEGLKFMVYLQKENIIDESGMPKERFSAEFPKEGPSILRIQQVVRGDSAAYFCASSPSTDRDVTFGSGTRLTVV.

The rearrangement links TRBV5-6 to TRBJ2-3; D call uncertain. Trimming left V 5 bases short and J 7 bases short, with 8 bases between. Germline V gives CDR1 SGHDT, CDR2 YYEEEE. CDR3 length: 11 residues. CDR3 sequence: CASSSSYTQYF. The CDR3 DNA follows: TGTGCCAGCAGTTCCTCGTATACGCAGTATTTT.

The chain links TRBV28 to TRBJ2-7; D unclear. The germline V gene encodes CDR1 MDHEN and CDR2 SYDVKM. Trimming removed 3 bases from V and 6 bases from J, with 12 bases in between. The CDR3 contains 13 residues. The CDR3 region is CASSLGWLLEQYF. CDR3 DNA sequence: TGTGCCAGCAGTTTGGGTTGGCTACTCGAGCAGTACTTC.

This clone was observed a single time. The genes are TRBV7-2 and TRBJ1-2, with 9 bases identical to TRBD1. The germline gives CDR1 SGHTA, CDR2 FQGNSA. The CDR3 consists of 15 residues. Germline trimming cut 5 bases from V and 1 base from J; bases unmatched to any gene: 5. DNA of the CDR3: TGTGCCAGCAGCGAAACAGGGGGCGATAACTATGGCTACACCTTC. Its translation: CASSETGGDNYGYTF.

J is TRBJ1-3 and V is TRBV15, with D hard to call. The germline V gene encodes CDR1 LNHNV and CDR2 YYDKDF (reference sequence). The germline V and J ends were trimmed by 5 bases and 2 bases, with 7 bases remaining between them. CDR3 length equals 13 residues. CDR3 nucleotides: TGTGCCACCAGCTGGGCAGCTGGAAACACCATATATTTT. It translates to CATSWAAGNTIYF.

V gene TRBV10-3 combines with J gene TRBJ1-2, with D possibly matching TRBD1 (6 bases). The CDR3 is 18 residues long. Germline CDR1 is ENHRY and CDR2 is SYGVKD. V lost 3 bases, J lost 6 bases, and 26 bases lay in between. In nucleotides, the CDR3 is TGTGCCATCAGTGAACATAGGGCAGGGGCGCAGGATATCGATGGCTACACCTTC. Translation gives CAISEHRAGAQDIDGYTF.

The chain is built from TRBV5-6 and TRBJ2-7; perhaps TRBD1 as D (6 bases). The V end was cut by 3 bases, the J end by 4 bases, with 14 bases between. The germline V gene has CDR1 SGHDT and CDR2 YYEEEE. The CDR3 spans 14 residues. Here the CDR3 DNA reads TGTGCCAGCAGCTCCGGGACAATATCTTACGAGCAGTACTTC. This sequence encodes CASSSGTISYEQYF.

The rearrangement uses TRBV30 and TRBJ2-2; no clear D. Trimming pared 3 bases from V and 1 base from J, leaving 6 bases between. Germline V CDR1 and CDR2: GTSNPN, SVGIG (reference sequence). The CDR3 length is 13 residues. In DNA form, the CDR3 reads TGTGCCTGGAGGCCAATGAACACCGGGGAGCTGTTTTTT. It specifies CAWRPMNTGELFF.

The chain recombines TRBV18 with TRBJ1-2; no clear D. The CDR3 loop spans 13 amino acids. Trimming stripped 1 base from V and 4 bases from J, with 7 bases between. Per germline, CDR1 KGHSH and CDR2 LQKENI. CDR3 nucleotides: TGTGCCAGCTCACCACAGGGTACCTATGGCTACACCTTC. It specifies CASSPQGTYGYTF.

The V gene is TRBV6-5, the J gene TRBJ2-5, with D perhaps TRBD1 or TRBD2 (5 bases each). V lost 5 bases, J lost 5 bases, and 15 bases lay in between. The CDR3 is 14 residues long. Germline CDR1 reads MNHEY; CDR2 reads SVGAGI. CDR3 loop: CASSRDGFGETQYF. CDR3 in DNA: TGTGCCAGCAGTAGGGACGGGTTCGGGGAGACCCAGTACTTC.

The chain links TRBV9 to TRBJ1-4; a weak D match, TRBD1 (5 bases). Trimming pared 4 bases from V and 5 bases from J, leaving 15 bases between. The CDR3 totals 15 residues. The germline V gene encodes CDR1 SGDLS and CDR2 YYNGEE. The CDR3 DNA is TGTGCCAGCAGCCCGGAGACAGAGGAGAATGAAAAACTGTTTTTT. Protein: CASSPETEENEKLFF. Based on the CDR3 plus reference TRBV9 and TRBJ1-4, the full variable domain is DSGVTQTPKHLITATGQRVTLRCSPRSGDLSVYWYQQSLDQGLQFLIQYYNGEERAKGNILERFSAQQFPDLHSELNLSSLELGDSALYFCASSPETEENEKLFFGSGTQLSVL.

The chain combines TRBV2 with TRBJ1-4; a weak D match, TRBD1 (5 bases). The CDR3 has 15 amino acids. The germline V gene has CDR1 SNHLY and CDR2 FYNNEI. Deletions cut 3 bases from V and 0 bases from J, with 8 bases between. The CDR3: CASSDRAATNEKLFF. The CDR3 nucleotides read TGTGCCAGCAGTGACAGGGCTGCAACTAATGAAAAACTGTTTTTT.

This rearrangement joins TRBV28 to TRBJ1-2; 7 nucleotides align to TRBD1. Germline assignment: CDR1 MDHEN and CDR2 SYDVKM. With V trimmed by 6 bases and J by 8 bases, 12 bases remained unmatched. This CDR3 contains 14 residues. The CDR3 here is CASSPLTGNGGYTF. Here the CDR3 DNA reads TGTGCCAGCAGCCCTCTGACAGGGAACGGGGGCTACACCTTC.

This chain connects TRBV27 to TRBJ1-2, with D uncertain. V lost 7 bases, J lost 7 bases, and 10 bases lay in between. Germline V CDR1 and CDR2: MNHEY, SMNVEV (reference sequence). This CDR3 has 11 amino acids. The CDR3 loop is CASKSSIGYTF. The CDR3 region has the DNA TGTGCCAGCAAATCTTCTATTGGCTACACCTTC.

The rearrangement uses TRBV24-1 and TRBJ2-3; D call uncertain. V lost 5 bases and J lost 5, with 7 bases in between. This CDR3 is built from 12 residues. The germline V gene encodes CDR1 KGHDR and CDR2 SFDVKD. This chain's CDR3 is CATSVSEDTQYF. The DNA for the CDR3 is TGTGCCACCAGTGTCTCAGAAGATACGCAGTATTTT.

This chain links TRBV6-5 with TRBJ1-2, with 8 bases lining up with TRBD1. With V trimmed by 6 bases and J by 4 bases, 10 bases remained unmatched. Per the germline V gene, CDR1 is MNHEY and CDR2 is SVGAGI. The CDR3 consists of 15 residues. The CDR3, as DNA: TGTGCCAGCAGCCGGACAGGGTCGGTTCGCTATGGCTACACCTTC. Translating it yields CASSRTGSVRYGYTF.

The chain recombines TRBV28 with TRBJ1-4; unclear D gene. The CDR3 loop spans 14 amino acids. Trimming shortened V by 3 bases and J by 0 bases, and 5 bases separated the two germline ends. The V gene's germline CDR1 is MDHEN and CDR2 SYDVKM. In DNA, the CDR3 is TGTGCCAGCAGTTTGACATCAACTAATGAAAAACTGTTTTTT. The encoded protein is CASSLTSTNEKLFF.

This chain links TRBV27 with TRBJ2-3; 9 bases align to TRBD1. V shed 5 bases, J shed 4 bases, and the junction held 7 bases outside the gene matches. The CDR3 runs to 15 residues. Germline values: CDR1 MNHEY, CDR2 SMNVEV (reference sequence). CDR3 DNA sequence: TGTGCCAGCAGTCTCGGGACAGGGAGGGCAGATACGCAGTATTTT. Translating it yields CASSLGTGRADTQYF.

This chain links TRBV4-3 with TRBJ1-2; 9 nucleotides agree with TRBD1. Unmatched junction bases numbered 5, after V lost 2 bases and J lost 4 bases. Germline V gives CDR1 LGHNA, CDR2 YSLEER. The CDR3 has 15 amino acids. CDR3 sequence reads: CASSQTGTGLYGYTF. The CDR3 bases are TGCGCCAGCAGCCAAACCGGGACAGGGCTCTATGGCTACACCTTC.

V usage is TRBV28 and J usage is TRBJ2-3; 8 bases align to TRBD1. V lost 6 bases and J lost 5; bases outside the gene matches: 4. Germline CDR1 and CDR2: MDHEN and SYDVKM. The CDR3 covers 13 residues. CDR3 nucleotides: TGTGCCAGCAGGTCGACAGGGGTAGATACGCAGTATTTT. This sequence encodes CASRSTGVDTQYF.

The rearrangement joins TRBV12-5 to TRBJ2-5; D might be TRBD2 (6 bases). The CDR3 has 13 amino acids. Trimming cost V 1 base and J 5 bases, with 8 bases left between them. Germline values: CDR1 LGHNT, CDR2 FRNRAP. CDR3 bases: TGTGCTAGTGGTTTGGCGGGACTGGAGACCCAGTACTTC. Residues: CASGLAGLETQYF. The variable domain in full, with the rest retrieved from reference TRBV12-5 and TRBJ2-5, is DARVTQTPRHKVTEMGQEVTMRCQPILGHNTVFWYRQTMMQGLELLAYFRNRAPLDDSGMPKDRFSAEMPDATLATLKIQPSEPRDSAVYFCASGLAGLETQYFGPGTRLLVL.

The chain couples TRBV3-1 (or the pseudogene TRBV3-2) to TRBJ2-3; possible D gene TRBD2, 6 bases. Trimming pared 3 bases from V and 2 bases from J, leaving 9 bases between. The CDR3 sequence is 14 residues long. Germline lookup yields CDR1 LGHDT and CDR2 YNNKEL (reference sequence). CDR3 region: CASSQDYSTDTQYF. The CDR3 region has the DNA TGTGCCAGCAGCCAGGACTACTCCACAGATACGCAGTATTTT.

This chain links TRBV27 with TRBJ1-5, with D uncertain. Germline V gives CDR1 MNHEY, CDR2 SMNVEV (reference sequence). Trimming shortened V by 4 bases and J by 7 bases, and 8 bases separated the two germline ends. This CDR3 contains 12 residues. The CDR3 DNA reads as TGTGCCAGCAGTTGGGTAGGGCAGCCCCAGCATTTT. It yields the protein CASSWVGQPQHF.